A single sample is the source of the 10 T cell receptor beta chains below, sequenced in a study of blood T cell repertoires in COVID-19. Data came from immunoSEQ multiplex PCR; TCRdb stores just in-frame clones and leaves some out. The sample contains 260,000 or so clones, 81% of which appear only once. The sequencing sample was made of peripheral blood. These receptors came from a woman of 80 years or more with COVID-19, enrolled during active disease.

The chain recombines TRBV28 with TRBJ1-5; TRBD1 is a possible D gene (5 bases). The CDR3 covers 15 residues. Deletions cut 11 bases from V and 4 bases from J, with 21 bases between. Germline-derived CDR1 and CDR2 are MDHEN and SYDVKM. The CDR3 is CASLSAAKGNQPQHF. The DNA of the CDR3 is TGTGCCTCACTATCGGCGGCAAAGGGGAATCAGCCCCAGCATTTT.

This clone was observed a handful of times. The chain recombines TRBV28 with TRBJ1-1; D is ambiguous. This CDR3 region has 15 residues. Germline values: CDR1 MDHEN, CDR2 SYDVKM. The V gene lost 4 bases and the J gene lost 1 base, with 13 bases spanning the gap. CDR3 sequence (DNA): TGTGCCAGCAGTTCCACCTCTTCAGGGAACACTGAAGCTTTCTTT. Translating gives CASSSTSSGNTEAFF.

The chain couples TRBV5-1 to TRBJ1-1, with a possible D match to TRBD1 (6 bases). Germline CDR1 and CDR2: SGHRS and YFSETQ. The V end lost 4 bases, the J end lost 2 bases, and 18 bases lay between the germline ends. The length of the CDR3 is 16 residues. CDR3 sequence: CASSPGVVQGNTEAFF. DNA for the CDR3: TGCGCCAGCAGCCCTGGAGTCGTACAGGGAAACACTGAAGCTTTCTTT.

This clone was counted between two and nine times. The gene calls are TRBV19 and TRBJ1-5; tentatively, D is TRBD1 (6 bases). The CDR3 is 17 amino acids. Germline CDR1 is LNHDA and CDR2 is SQIVND (reference sequence). V was cut by 3 bases and J by 4 bases, with 19 bases left in between. CDR3 protein: CASSIGLGANGNQPQHF. The CDR3 bases are TGTGCCAGTAGTATTGGTCTGGGGGCGAACGGTAATCAGCCCCAGCATTTT.

The count of this clone is one. The gene calls are TRBV18 and TRBJ2-7; 7 positions match TRBD1. The V gene's germline CDR1 is KGHSH and CDR2 LQKENI. The CDR3 spans 14 residues. V was clipped by 5 bases and J by 4 bases; unmatched bases: 8. CDR3 sequence reads: CASSRDSRSYEQYF. The CDR3, as DNA: TGTGCCAGCTCAAGGGACAGTAGGAGTTACGAGCAGTACTTC. Variable domain in full (rest from reference TRBV18 and TRBJ2-7): NAGVMQNPRHLVRRRGQEARLRCSPMKGHSHVYWYRQLPEEGLKFMVYLQKENIIDESGMPKERFSAEFPKEGPSILRIQQVVRGDSAAYFCASSRDSRSYEQYFGPGTRLTVT.

CDR3 sequence reads: CASSLDRSVNQPQHF. Here the CDR3 DNA reads TGCGCCAGCAGTCTGGACAGGTCCGTGAATCAGCCCCAGCATTTT. This chain uses TRBV5-1 with TRBJ1-5, with 7 bases lining up with TRBD1. CDR1 SGHRS and CDR2 YFSETQ come from the germline V gene. Losses at the gene ends were 5 bases for V and 4 bases for J; bases not matched to a gene: 9. The CDR3 loop spans 15 amino acids.

J is TRBJ1-1 and V is TRBV5-6, with a weak D call TRBD1 (5 bases). The V gene lost 4 bases and the J gene lost 6 bases, with 13 bases spanning the gap. The CDR3 is 13 residues long. Germline V gene lookup returns CDR1 SGHDT and CDR2 YYEEEE. DNA of the CDR3: TGTGCCAGCAGCAGGTTACAGGCCCCTGAAGCTTTCTTT. Its translation: CASSRLQAPEAFF.

J is TRBJ1-5 and V is TRBV6-6, with D unresolved. The CDR3 spans 14 residues. CDR1 is MNHNY and CDR2 is SVGAGI in the germline V gene (reference sequence). V dropped 7 bases and J dropped 4 bases, with 14 bases sitting between them. The CDR3 DNA follows: TGTGCCAGCACCTTCGGCAGGTTAAATCAGCCCCAGCATTTT. Translation gives CASTFGRLNQPQHF.

The V call is TRBV3-1 (or the pseudogene TRBV3-2), the J call TRBJ2-7, with 11 bases identical to TRBD2. The trim removed 2 bases at V and 7 bases at J, leaving 10 bases unmatched. The germline V gene encodes CDR1 LGHDT and CDR2 YNNKEL (reference sequence). CDR3 size: 16 residues. The DNA for the CDR3 is TGTGCCAGCAGCCAACCTCTAGCGGGGGGATGGGGGGAGCAGTACTTC. This translates into CASSQPLAGGWGEQYF.

This sequence joins TRBV4-2 and TRBJ2-1, with TRBD2 matching over 11 bases. The CDR3 has 16 residues. V gave up 1 base and J gave up 6 bases; unmatched junction bases: 5. CDR1 and CDR2 (germline): LGHNA, YNFKEQ. As DNA, the CDR3 is TGTGCCAGCAGCCAAGCCGGGACTAGCGGAGGCAATGAGCAGTTCTTC. Translating gives CASSQAGTSGGNEQFF.